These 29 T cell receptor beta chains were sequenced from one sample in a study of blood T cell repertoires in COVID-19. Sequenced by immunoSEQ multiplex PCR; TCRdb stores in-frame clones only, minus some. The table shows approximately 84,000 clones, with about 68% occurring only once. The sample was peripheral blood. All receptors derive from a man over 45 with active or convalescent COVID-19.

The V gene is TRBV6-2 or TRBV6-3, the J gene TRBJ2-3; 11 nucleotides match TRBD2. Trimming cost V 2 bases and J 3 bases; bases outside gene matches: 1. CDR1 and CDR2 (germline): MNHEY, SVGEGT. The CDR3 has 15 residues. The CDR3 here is CASSYRTSGTDTQYF. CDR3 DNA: TGTGCCAGCAGTTACCGGACTAGCGGGACAGATACGCAGTATTTT.

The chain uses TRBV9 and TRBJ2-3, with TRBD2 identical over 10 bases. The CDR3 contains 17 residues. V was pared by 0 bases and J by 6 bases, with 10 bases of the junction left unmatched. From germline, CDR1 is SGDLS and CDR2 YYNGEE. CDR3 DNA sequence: TGTGCCAGCAGCGTAGCGACGGAGCGGGGGGGACAGGATACGCAGTATTTT. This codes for CASSVATERGGQDTQYF.

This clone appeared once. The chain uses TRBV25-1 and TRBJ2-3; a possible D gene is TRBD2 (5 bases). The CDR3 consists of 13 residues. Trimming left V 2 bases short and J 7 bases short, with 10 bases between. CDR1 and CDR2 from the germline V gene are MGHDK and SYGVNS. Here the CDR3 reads CASSEMEAYTQYF. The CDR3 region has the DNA TGTGCCAGCAGTGAAATGGAGGCATATACGCAGTATTTT.

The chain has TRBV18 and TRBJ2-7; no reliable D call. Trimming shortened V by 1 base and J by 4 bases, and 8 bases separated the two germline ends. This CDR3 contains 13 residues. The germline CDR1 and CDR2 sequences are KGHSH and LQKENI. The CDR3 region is CASSPQKEYEQYF. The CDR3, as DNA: TGTGCCAGCTCACCACAGAAGGAGTACGAGCAGTACTTC.

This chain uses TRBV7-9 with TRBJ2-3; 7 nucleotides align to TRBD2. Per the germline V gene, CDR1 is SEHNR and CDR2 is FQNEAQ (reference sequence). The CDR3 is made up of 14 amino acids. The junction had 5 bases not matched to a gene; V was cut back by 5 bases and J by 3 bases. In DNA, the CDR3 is TGTGCCAGCAGCCACCTGGGGGGGACAGATACGCAGTATTTT. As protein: CASSHLGGTDTQYF.

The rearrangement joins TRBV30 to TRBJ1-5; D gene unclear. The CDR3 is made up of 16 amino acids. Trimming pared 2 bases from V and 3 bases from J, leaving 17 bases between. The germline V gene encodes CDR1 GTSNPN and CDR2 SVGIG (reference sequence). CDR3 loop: CAWSHKGGQNNQPQHF. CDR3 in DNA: TGTGCCTGGAGTCACAAGGGCGGGCAGAACAATCAGCCCCAGCATTTT.

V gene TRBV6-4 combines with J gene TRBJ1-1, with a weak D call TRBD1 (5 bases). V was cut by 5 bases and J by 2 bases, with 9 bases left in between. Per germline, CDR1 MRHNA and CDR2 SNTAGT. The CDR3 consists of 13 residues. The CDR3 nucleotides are TGTGCCAGCAGTCTACAGGAAAACACTGAAGCTTTCTTT. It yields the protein CASSLQENTEAFF.

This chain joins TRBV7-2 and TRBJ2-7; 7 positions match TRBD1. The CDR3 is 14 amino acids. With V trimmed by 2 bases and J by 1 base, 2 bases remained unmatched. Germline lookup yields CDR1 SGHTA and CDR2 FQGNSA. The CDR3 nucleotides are TGTGCCAGCAGCTTAAACAGGGGATCCTACGAGCAGTACTTC. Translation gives CASSLNRGSYEQYF.

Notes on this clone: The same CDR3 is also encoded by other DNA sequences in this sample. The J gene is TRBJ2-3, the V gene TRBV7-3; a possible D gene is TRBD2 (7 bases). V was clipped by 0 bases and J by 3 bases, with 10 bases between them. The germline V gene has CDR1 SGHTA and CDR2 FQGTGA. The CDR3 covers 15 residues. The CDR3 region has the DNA TGTGCCAGCAGCTTAACCGGGGGGCGTACAGATACGCAGTATTTT. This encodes CASSLTGGRTDTQYF.

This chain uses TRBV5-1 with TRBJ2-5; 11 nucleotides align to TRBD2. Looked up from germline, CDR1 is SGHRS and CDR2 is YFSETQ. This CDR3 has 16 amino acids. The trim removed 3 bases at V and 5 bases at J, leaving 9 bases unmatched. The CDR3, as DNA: TGCGCCAGCAGCTCCCTGAGTAGCGGGGGGGCGGAGACCCAGTACTTC. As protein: CASSSLSSGGAETQYF.

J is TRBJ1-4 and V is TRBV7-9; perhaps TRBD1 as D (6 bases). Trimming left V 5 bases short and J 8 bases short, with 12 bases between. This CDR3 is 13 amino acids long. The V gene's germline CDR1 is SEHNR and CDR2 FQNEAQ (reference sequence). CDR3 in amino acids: CASSNTGSEKLFF. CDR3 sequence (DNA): TGTGCCAGCAGCAATACAGGGTCCGAAAAACTGTTTTTT.

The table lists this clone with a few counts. Here the CDR3 DNA reads TGTGCCAGCAAGGTTTCCCTTCGGACAGGCGGCTACACCTTC. Translating it yields CASKVSLRTGGYTF. This rearrangement joins TRBV6-5 to TRBJ1-2; 7 positions agree with TRBD1. The V segment lost 7 bases and the J segment 8 bases; nucleotides outside the gene matches: 13. Looked up from germline, CDR1 is MNHEY and CDR2 is SVGAGI. This CDR3 spans 14 amino acids.

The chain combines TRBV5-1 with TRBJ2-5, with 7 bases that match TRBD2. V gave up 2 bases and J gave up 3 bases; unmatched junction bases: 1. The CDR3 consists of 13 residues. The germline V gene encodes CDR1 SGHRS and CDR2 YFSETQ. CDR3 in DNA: TGCGCCAGCAGCTTTGGGGGGGAAGAGACCCAGTACTTC. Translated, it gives CASSFGGEETQYF. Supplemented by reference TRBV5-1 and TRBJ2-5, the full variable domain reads KAGVTQTPRYLIKTRGQQVTLSCSPISGHRSVSWYQQTPGQGLQFLFEYFSETQRNKGNFPGRFSGRQFSNSRSEMNVSTLELGDSALYLCASSFGGEETQYFGPGTRLLVL.

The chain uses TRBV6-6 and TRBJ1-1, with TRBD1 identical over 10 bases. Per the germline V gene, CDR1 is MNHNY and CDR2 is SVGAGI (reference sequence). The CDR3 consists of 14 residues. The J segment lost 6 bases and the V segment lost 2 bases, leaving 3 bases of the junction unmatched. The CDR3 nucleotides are TGTGCCAGCAGTTACCGGGGACAGGGGTCTGAAGCTTTCTTT. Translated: CASSYRGQGSEAFF.

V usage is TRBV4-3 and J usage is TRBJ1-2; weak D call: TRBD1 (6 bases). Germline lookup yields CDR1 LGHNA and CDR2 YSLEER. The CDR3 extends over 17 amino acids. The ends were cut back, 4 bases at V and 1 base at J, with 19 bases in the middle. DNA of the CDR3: TGCGCCAGCAGCCCCTATTACCGGGACACTATTAACTATGGCTACACCTTC. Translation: CASSPYYRDTINYGYTF.

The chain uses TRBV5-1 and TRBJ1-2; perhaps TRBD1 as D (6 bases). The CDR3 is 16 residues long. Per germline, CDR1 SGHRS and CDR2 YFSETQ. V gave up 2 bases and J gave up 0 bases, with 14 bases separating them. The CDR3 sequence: CASSFSGDNPNYGYTF. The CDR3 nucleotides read TGCGCCAGCAGCTTTTCCGGGGACAATCCTAACTATGGCTACACCTTC.

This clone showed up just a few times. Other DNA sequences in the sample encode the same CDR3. The CDR3 here is CASSTGSANYGYTF. DNA for the CDR3: TGTGCCAGCAGTACAGGGTCGGCTAACTATGGCTACACCTTC. This chain joins TRBV28 and TRBJ1-2, with D possibly matching TRBD1 (6 bases). This CDR3 spans 14 amino acids. Germline V gene lookup returns CDR1 MDHEN and CDR2 SYDVKM. With 5 bases removed from V and 0 bases from J, the gap between germline ends came to 10 bases.

In nucleotides, the CDR3 is TGTGCCAGCATCCCCGGAAGCGGGGCCAATGAGCAGTTCTTC. This gives the protein CASIPGSGANEQFF. V and J are TRBV6-5 and TRBJ2-1; 7 bases map to TRBD2. Unmatched junction bases numbered 9, after V lost 7 bases and J lost 6 bases. This CDR3 comprises 14 residues. Germline CDR1 is MNHEY and CDR2 is SVGAGI.

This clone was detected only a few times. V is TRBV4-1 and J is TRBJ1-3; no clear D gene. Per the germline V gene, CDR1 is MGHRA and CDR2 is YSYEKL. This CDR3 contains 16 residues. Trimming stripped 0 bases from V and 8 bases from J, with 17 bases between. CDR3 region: CASSQETRDFGYTIYF. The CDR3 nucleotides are TGCGCCAGCAGCCAAGAGACCCGGGATTTCGGCTACACCATATATTTT.

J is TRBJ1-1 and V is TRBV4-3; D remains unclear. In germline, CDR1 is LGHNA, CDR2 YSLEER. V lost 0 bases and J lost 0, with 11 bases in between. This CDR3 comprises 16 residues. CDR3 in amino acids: CASSQEPSRLNTEAFF. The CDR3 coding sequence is TGCGCCAGCAGCCAAGAGCCAAGCAGGTTGAACACTGAAGCTTTCTTT.

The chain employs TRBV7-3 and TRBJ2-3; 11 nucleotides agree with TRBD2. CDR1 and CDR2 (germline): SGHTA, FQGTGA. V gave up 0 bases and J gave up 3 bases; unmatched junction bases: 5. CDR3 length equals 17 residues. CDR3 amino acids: CASSLTGLAGGTDTQYF. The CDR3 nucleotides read TGTGCCAGCAGCTTAACCGGTCTAGCGGGGGGTACAGATACGCAGTATTTT.

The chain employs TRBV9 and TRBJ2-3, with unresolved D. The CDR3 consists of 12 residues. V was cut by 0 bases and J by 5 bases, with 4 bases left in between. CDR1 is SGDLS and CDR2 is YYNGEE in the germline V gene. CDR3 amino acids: CASSVALDTQYF. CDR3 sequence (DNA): TGTGCCAGCAGCGTAGCTCTAGATACGCAGTATTTT.

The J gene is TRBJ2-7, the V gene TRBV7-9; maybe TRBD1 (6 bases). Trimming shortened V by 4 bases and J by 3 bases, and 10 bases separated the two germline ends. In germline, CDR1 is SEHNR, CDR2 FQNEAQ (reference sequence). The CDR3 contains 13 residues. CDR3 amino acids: CASSSTGFYEQYF. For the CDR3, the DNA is TGTGCCAGCAGCTCGACAGGTTTCTACGAGCAGTACTTC.

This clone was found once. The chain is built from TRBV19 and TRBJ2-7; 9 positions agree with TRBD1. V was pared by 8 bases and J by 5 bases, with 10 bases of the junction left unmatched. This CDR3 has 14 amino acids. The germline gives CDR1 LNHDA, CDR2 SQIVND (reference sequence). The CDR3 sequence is CASGPGTGQNEQYF. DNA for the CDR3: TGTGCCAGTGGGCCCGGGACAGGGCAAAACGAGCAGTACTTC.

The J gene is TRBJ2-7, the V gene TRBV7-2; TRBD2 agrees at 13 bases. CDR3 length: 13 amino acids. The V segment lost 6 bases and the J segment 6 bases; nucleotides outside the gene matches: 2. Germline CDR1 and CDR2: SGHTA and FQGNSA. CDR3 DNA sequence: TGTGCCAGCAGGACTAGCGGGGGGACCGAGCAGTACTTC. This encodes CASRTSGGTEQYF. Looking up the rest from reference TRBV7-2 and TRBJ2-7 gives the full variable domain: GAGVSQSPSNKVTEKGKDVELRCDPISGHTALYWYRQSLGQGLEFLIYFQGNSAPDKSGLPSDRFSAERTGGSVSTLTIQRTQQEDSAVYLCASRTSGGTEQYFGPGTRLTVT.

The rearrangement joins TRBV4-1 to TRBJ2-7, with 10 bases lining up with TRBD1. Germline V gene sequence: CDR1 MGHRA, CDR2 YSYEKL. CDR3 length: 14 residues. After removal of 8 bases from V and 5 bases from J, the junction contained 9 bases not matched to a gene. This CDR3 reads CASGVPGQGNEQYF. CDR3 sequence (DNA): TGCGCCAGCGGTGTCCCGGGACAGGGGAACGAGCAGTACTTC.

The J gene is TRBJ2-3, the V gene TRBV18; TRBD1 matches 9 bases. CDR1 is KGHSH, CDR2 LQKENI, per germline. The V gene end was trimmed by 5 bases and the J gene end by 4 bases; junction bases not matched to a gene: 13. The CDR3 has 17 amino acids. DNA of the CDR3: TGTGCCAGCTCATCCACCGGGACAGGGAGACGCGCAGATACGCAGTATTTT. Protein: CASSSTGTGRRADTQYF.

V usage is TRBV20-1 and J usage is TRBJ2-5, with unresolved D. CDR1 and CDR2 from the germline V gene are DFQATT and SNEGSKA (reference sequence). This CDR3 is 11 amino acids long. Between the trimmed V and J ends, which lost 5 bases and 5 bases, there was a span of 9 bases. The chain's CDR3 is CSAFIFETQYF. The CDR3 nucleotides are TGCAGTGCTTTTATCTTCGAGACCCAGTACTTC.

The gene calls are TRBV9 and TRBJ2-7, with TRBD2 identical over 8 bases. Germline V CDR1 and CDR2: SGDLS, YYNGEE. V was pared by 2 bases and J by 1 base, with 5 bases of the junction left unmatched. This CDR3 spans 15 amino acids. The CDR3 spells CASSVHGGASYEQYF. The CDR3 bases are TGTGCCAGCAGCGTTCACGGGGGGGCTTCCTACGAGCAGTACTTC. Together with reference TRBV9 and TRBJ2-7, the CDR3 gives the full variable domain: DSGVTQTPKHLITATGQRVTLRCSPRSGDLSVYWYQQSLDQGLQFLIQYYNGEERAKGNILERFSAQQFPDLHSELNLSSLELGDSALYFCASSVHGGASYEQYFGPGTRLTVT.